This TCR beta chain was documented in a study of tumor-infiltrating lymphocytes in primary liver carcinoma. As for the study in general: Sample counts of productive TCRbeta reads spanned roughly 3.5 to 7.13 million; these counts were similar across tissue types.

Making TCR beta cDNA involved around 500 ng total RNA and a constant-region primer. Slightly modified ARM-PCR served as the procedure for the TCR beta libraries. These libraries came from three rounds of nested multiplex PCR. Forward primers for TRBV1-TRBV30 and a C-beta reverse primer served the first two PCR rounds, at around 11 cycles each. TCRdb called the multiplex PCR reads again in MiXCR, with one record for every CDR3 protein. The sample includes approximately 92,000 distinct CDR3 sequences, 55% to 75% seen only once; the top ten take roughly 27%. From unsorted bulk tissue weighing about 20-33 mg, DNA and RNA were co-extracted. Donors underwent surgery for histopathologically diagnosed primary liver carcinoma. The CDR3 is 14 residues long. V was trimmed by 4 bases and J by 4 bases, leaving 13 bases between them. The V gene's germline CDR1 is SGHNT and CDR2 YYREEE (reference sequence). Of note for this clonotype: Just one base apart from a much larger clone, this may be a read error.

The sequence came from a middle-aged man with primary liver carcinoma and hepatitis B virus infection. Source material: tumor-adjacent normal liver tissue. The chain joins TRBV5-4 to TRBJ2-3; possibly TRBD2 for D (6 bases). The CDR3 here is CASSRGNLADTQYF. The CDR3 DNA reads TGTGCCAGCAGCCGGGGGAATCTAGCAGATACGCAGTATTTT.